The present T cell receptor (beta chain) was sequenced within a study of T cell repertoires in cytomegalovirus infection. Study details: In public TCR beta signatures, there were indications of both CMV infection and matching HLA type. General study results and limits: Totalled public TCR beta family frequency picked out people who carried CMV plus the relevant HLA. Dominating the ex vivo response were TCR beta clonotypes that were CMV-specific and HLA-C-restricted.

TCRdb re-derived calls from the reads in MiXCR, one entry per CDR3 protein. The table has about 570,000 distinct CDR3 sequences, around 40% seen once; the top ten hold 48%. V was shortened by 6 bases and J by 1 base, with 15 bases between the two germline ends. CDR3 length equals 15 residues. CDR1 is LNHDA and CDR2 is SQIVND in the germline V gene (reference sequence). Worth noting for this clonotype: Its antigen remains unknown.

This sequence was found in a human donor in good health (CMV status not recorded). Some clones in this sample may be carry-over from other donors' samples. The V call is TRBV19, the J call TRBJ2-5; D is perhaps TRBD1 (6 bases). The sequenced sample was cultured PBMCs, obtained from culture after CMV antigen stimulation. DNA of the CDR3: TGTGCCAGTAGCCCTTATGGACAGCGCCAAGAGACCCAGTACTTC. This gives the protein CASSPYGQRQETQYF.